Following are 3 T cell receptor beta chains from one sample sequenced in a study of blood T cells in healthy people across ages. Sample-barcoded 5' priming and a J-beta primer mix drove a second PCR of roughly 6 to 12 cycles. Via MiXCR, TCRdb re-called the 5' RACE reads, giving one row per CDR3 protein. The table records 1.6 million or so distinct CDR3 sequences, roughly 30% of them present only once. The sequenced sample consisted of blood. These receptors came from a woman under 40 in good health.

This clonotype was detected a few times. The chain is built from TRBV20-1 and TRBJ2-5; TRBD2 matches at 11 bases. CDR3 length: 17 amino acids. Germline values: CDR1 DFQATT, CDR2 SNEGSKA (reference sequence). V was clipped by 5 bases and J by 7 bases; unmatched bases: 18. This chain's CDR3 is CSAPSPSVAGGRGTQYF. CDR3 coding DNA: TGCAGTGCTCCGTCCCCCTCGGTAGCGGGGGGGCGAGGGACCCAGTACTTC.

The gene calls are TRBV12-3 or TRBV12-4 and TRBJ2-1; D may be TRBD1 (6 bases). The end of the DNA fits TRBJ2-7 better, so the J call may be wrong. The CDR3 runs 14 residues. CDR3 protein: CASRTGSSYNEQYF. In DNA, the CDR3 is TGTGCCAGCAGAACAGGGAGCTCCTACAATGAGCAGTACTTC.

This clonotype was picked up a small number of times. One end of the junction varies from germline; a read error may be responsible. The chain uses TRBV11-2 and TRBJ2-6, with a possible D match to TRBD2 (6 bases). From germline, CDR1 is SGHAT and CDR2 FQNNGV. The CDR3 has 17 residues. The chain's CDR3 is CASSARDLRSGASVLTF. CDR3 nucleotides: TGTGCCAGCAGCGCCCGGGACTTACGCTCTGGGGCCAGCGTCCTGACTTTC.